This passage covers 18 T cell receptor beta chains from one sample sequenced in a study of blood T cell repertoires in COVID-19. Profiled with immunoSEQ multiplex PCR; TCRdb holds only in-frame clones, not every one. In the table there are 60,000 or so clones, approximately 85% of which are singletons. Sequenced: peripheral blood. These receptors originate from a human donor in a cohort sampled during active COVID-19.

This rearrangement joins TRBV5-1 to TRBJ1-1, with 7 nucleotides matching TRBD1. The CDR3 sequence is 13 residues long. With 5 bases clipped from V and 5 bases from J, the junction kept 6 bases outside the gene matches. Germline V gene sequence: CDR1 SGHRS, CDR2 YFSETQ. This CDR3 is CASSYTGETEAFF. CDR3 bases: TGCGCCAGCAGTTATACAGGGGAAACTGAAGCTTTCTTT.

V gene TRBV7-2 combines with J gene TRBJ2-3, with 9 nucleotides matching TRBD1. V was pared by 4 bases and J by 1 base, with 3 bases of the junction left unmatched. The germline gives CDR1 SGHTA, CDR2 FQGNSA. CDR3 size: 15 residues. Here the CDR3 reads CASSSGQGRTDTQYF. CDR3 in DNA: TGTGCCAGCAGCTCCGGACAGGGGCGCACAGATACGCAGTATTTT.

The CDR3, as DNA: TGTGCCAGCAGGACGCAGGGGGCGCTTTATGGCTACACCTTC. Translated: CASRTQGALYGYTF. This sequence joins TRBV2 and TRBJ1-2; the match to TRBD1 covers 8 bases. The germline gives CDR1 SNHLY, CDR2 FYNNEI. V lost 6 bases to trimming and J lost 5 bases; unmatched junction nucleotides: 8. This CDR3 spans 14 amino acids.

The gene calls are TRBV10-3 and TRBJ2-1; 8 bases map to TRBD2. Germline V gene sequence: CDR1 ENHRY, CDR2 SYGVKD. The ends lost 9 bases at V and 3 bases at J; junction bases unmatched: 4. CDR3 size: 13 residues. In nucleotides, the CDR3 is TGTGCCATAACTAGCGGCCTCTACAATGAGCAGTTCTTC. This sequence encodes CAITSGLYNEQFF.

The chain uses TRBV7-9 and TRBJ1-2, with D tentatively TRBD1 (6 bases). The CDR3 runs 14 residues. V dropped 6 bases and J dropped 4 bases, with 15 bases sitting between them. Germline V gene sequence: CDR1 SEHNR, CDR2 FQNEAQ (reference sequence). DNA of the CDR3: TGTGCCAGCAGACCGGGGGGCGCGGGCTATGGCTACACCTTC. Protein: CASRPGGAGYGYTF.

V is TRBV5-1 and J is TRBJ1-2; 7 bases match TRBD1. Germline CDR1 reads SGHRS; CDR2 reads YFSETQ. CDR3 length: 15 amino acids. The V and J ends lost 0 bases and 4 bases, in that order; junction bases with no gene match: 6. CDR3 nucleotide sequence: TGCGCCAGCAGCTTGGGAGGGGGCCTTTCCTATGGCTACACCTTC. This encodes CASSLGGGLSYGYTF.

The J gene is TRBJ2-1, the V gene TRBV7-3; D possibly corresponds to TRBD2 (5 bases). The germline V gene has CDR1 SGHTA and CDR2 FQGTGA. CDR3 length equals 15 residues. Trimming removed 0 bases from V and 9 bases from J, with 15 bases in between. The CDR3 region has the DNA TGTGCCAGCAGCTTAACGGGAGCTAGCTATGGTGAGCAGTTCTTC. Translation gives CASSLTGASYGEQFF.

This chain links TRBV7-9 with TRBJ1-5; D is ambiguous. Germline V gene sequence: CDR1 SEHNR, CDR2 FQNEAQ (reference sequence). CDR3 length equals 13 residues. V lost 4 bases, J lost 5 bases, and 9 bases lay in between. CDR3 in amino acids: CASSYEEDQPQHF. The DNA for the CDR3 is TGTGCCAGCAGCTACGAGGAGGATCAGCCCCAGCATTTT.

The gene calls are TRBV6-5 and TRBJ1-5; 7 bases match TRBD1. V shed 6 bases, J shed 5 bases, and the junction held 7 bases outside the gene matches. The CDR3 has 14 residues. CDR1 and CDR2 from the germline V gene are MNHEY and SVGAGI. This CDR3 is CASSFQGEHQPQHF. The DNA of the CDR3 is TGTGCCAGCAGCTTCCAGGGGGAACATCAGCCCCAGCATTTT.

The genes are TRBV3-1 (or the pseudogene TRBV3-2) and TRBJ1-6; TRBD1 matches at 7 bases. This CDR3 spans 14 amino acids. Germline lookup yields CDR1 LGHDT and CDR2 YNNKEL (reference sequence). V shed 10 bases and J 7 bases; nucleotides not matched to a gene: 10. The CDR3 nucleotides are TGTGCCACCGGGGCCGGACAGGTGAATTCACCCCTCCACTTT. Translating gives CATGAGQVNSPLHF.

V and J are TRBV15 and TRBJ1-1; 10 bases match TRBD1. CDR3 size: 15 residues. The germline gives CDR1 LNHNV, CDR2 YYDKDF (reference sequence). Trimming removed 3 bases from V and 4 bases from J; junction bases left unmatched: 5. CDR3 amino acids: CATSRVTGGGTEAFF. The CDR3 DNA reads as TGTGCCACCAGCAGGGTGACAGGGGGCGGCACTGAAGCTTTCTTT. Drawing the rest from reference TRBV15 and TRBJ1-1, the complete variable domain is DAMVIQNPRYQVTQFGKPVTLSCSQTLNHNVMYWYQQKSSQAPKLLFHYYDKDFNNEADTPDNFQSRRPNTSFCFLDIRSPGLGDTAMYLCATSRVTGGGTEAFFGQGTRLTVV.

The chain carries TRBV30 and TRBJ2-7, with 12 bases matching TRBD2. The CDR3 runs to 16 residues. V lost 3 bases, J lost 1 base, and 7 bases stayed unmatched. Germline CDR1 is GTSNPN and CDR2 is SVGIG (reference sequence). The CDR3 region is CAWSDRGLAGSYEQYF. The CDR3 DNA follows: TGTGCCTGGAGCGACAGGGGACTAGCGGGTTCCTACGAGCAGTACTTC. Using reference TRBV30 and TRBJ2-7 for the parts outside the CDR3, the full variable domain is SQTIHQWPATLVQPVGSPLSLECTVEGTSNPNLYWYRQAAGRGLQLLFYSVGIGQISSEVPQNLSASRPQDRQFILSSKKLLLSDSGFYLCAWSDRGLAGSYEQYFGPGTRLTVT.

This chain joins TRBV6-6 and TRBJ2-1, with 8 bases aligning to TRBD1. CDR1 is MNHNY and CDR2 is SVGAGI in the germline V gene (reference sequence). The CDR3 contains 15 residues. Germline trimming cut 6 bases from V and 2 bases from J; bases unmatched to any gene: 6. CDR3 sequence: CASSPGQGAYNEQFF. DNA of the CDR3: TGTGCCAGCAGCCCCGGACAGGGCGCCTACAATGAGCAGTTCTTC.

The gene calls are TRBV19 and TRBJ2-7; maybe TRBD1 (6 bases). CDR3 length equals 13 residues. V dropped 0 bases and J dropped 5 bases, with 8 bases sitting between them. Per the germline V gene, CDR1 is LNHDA and CDR2 is SQIVND (reference sequence). The CDR3 loop is CASSIDRGNEQYF. Here the CDR3 DNA reads TGTGCCAGTAGTATAGACAGGGGCAACGAGCAGTACTTC. The variable domain in full, with the rest retrieved from reference TRBV19 and TRBJ2-7, is DGGITQSPKYLFRKEGQNVTLSCEQNLNHDAMYWYRQDPGQGLRLIYYSQIVNDFQKGDIAEGYSVSREKKESFPLTVTSAQKNPTAFYLCASSIDRGNEQYFGPGTRLTVT.

J is TRBJ2-7 and V is TRBV7-2; D possibly corresponds to TRBD2 (7 bases). The CDR3 consists of 13 residues. V lost 7 bases to trimming and J lost 5 bases, with 15 bases between them. The germline gives CDR1 SGHTA, CDR2 FQGNSA. CDR3 nucleotides: TGTGCCAGCACTGGGGGGGCCACGGACGAGCAGTACTTC. Translation: CASTGGATDEQYF.

The V gene is TRBV10-3, the J gene TRBJ2-1; D ambiguous. The CDR3 spans 12 residues. Trimming left V 5 bases short and J 7 bases short, with 9 bases between. CDR1 and CDR2 from the germline V gene are ENHRY and SYGVKD. CDR3 coding DNA: TGTGCCATCAGTTCTGCGAGTAATGAGCAGTTCTTC. It yields the protein CAISSASNEQFF.

The rearrangement links TRBV5-4 to TRBJ1-3, with D tentatively TRBD1 (5 bases). Germline-derived CDR1 and CDR2 are SGHNT and YYREEE (reference sequence). Between the trimmed V and J ends, which lost 7 bases and 4 bases, there was a span of 15 bases. The CDR3 has 14 amino acids. In DNA form, the CDR3 reads TGTGCCAGCTCACAGGCCCTTGACGGAAACACCATATATTTT. This codes for CASSQALDGNTIYF. The whole variable domain, filled in from reference TRBV5-4 and TRBJ1-3, reads ETGVTQSPTHLIKTRGQQVTLRCSSQSGHNTVSWYQQALGQGPQFIFQYYREEENGRGNFPPRFSGLQFPNYSSELNVNALELDDSALYLCASSQALDGNTIYFGEGSWLTVV.

The CDR3 sequence is CASSPQQGGITEAFF. The CDR3 DNA sequence: TGTGCCAGCAGCCCCCAGCAGGGGGGTATCACTGAAGCTTTCTTT. The genes are TRBV6-5 and TRBJ1-1, with 7 bases aligning to TRBD1. The CDR3 length is 15 residues. Germline-derived CDR1 and CDR2 are MNHEY and SVGAGI. V trimming: 6 bases; J trimming: 4 bases; junction bases outside the gene matches: 11.